This is a list of T cell receptor beta chains from one sample in a study of vaccination and CD4 T cells after COVID-19. Each CDR3 protein is one row after TCRdb ran MiXCR on the PCR reads. The sample holds about 18,000 distinct CDR3 sequences, roughly 50% seen once. These receptors' antigens are unknown. Sample: CD4+ T cells from blood, cultured in vitro, taken before SARS-CoV-2 vaccination. The receptors here all came from a human donor who had recovered from COVID-19. Each CDR3 is given with its conserved first and last residue.

J: TRBJ2-3
V: TRBV7-9
CDR3: CASSLLVGGVTDTQYF

J: TRBJ2-7
V: TRBV19
CDR3: CASRESAGGSYEQYF

J: TRBJ2-5
V: TRBV6-1
CDR3: CASSGHLKETQYF

J: TRBJ1-1
V: TRBV7-2
CDR3: CASSLELRPLTEAFF

J: TRBJ2-5
V: TRBV15
CDR3: CATSRDPVASGGQYQETQYF

J: TRBJ1-6
V: TRBV20-1
CDR3: CSARDYEPGGSPLHF

J: TRBJ1-5
V: TRBV12-3/TRBV12-4
CDR3: CASRGTGNQPQHF

J: TRBJ2-3
V: TRBV19
CDR3: CASSTRTDTQYF

J: TRBJ2-7
V: TRBV7-2
CDR3: CASSLGSGYSYEQYF

J: TRBJ1-2
V: TRBV6-1
CDR3: CASSDLDRLLHGYTF

J: TRBJ2-7
V: TRBV6-1
CDR3: CASSSTDRAYEQYF

J: TRBJ2-5
V: TRBV20-1
CDR3: CSARAGGRETRYF

J: TRBJ2-7
V: TRBV20-1
CDR3: CSARLAGEGPYEQYF

J: TRBJ2-3
V: TRBV20-1
CDR3: CSARAKLAESTDTQYF

J: TRBJ1-1
V: TRBV19
CDR3: CASNVPSGATKAFF

J: TRBJ1-1
V: TRBV20-1
CDR3: CSAGTGRGMNTEAFF

J: TRBJ1-5
V: TRBV28
CDR3: CASSIQGADQPQHF

J: TRBJ1-5
V: TRBV7-2
CDR3: CASSLDLGNQPQHF

J: TRBJ1-2
V: TRBV7-8
CDR3: CASSLAEGGPLSPYGYTF

J: TRBJ2-1
V: TRBV7-9
CDR3: CASSLDSYNEQFF

J: TRBJ1-6
V: TRBV19
CDR3: CASTGTADLSSPLHF